Reported below is one T cell receptor beta chain. The antigen is unknown. For repertoire sequencing, the TCR beta CDR3 regions were amplified from RNA transcripts. RT-PCR with HTBI primers came first, then second-round multiplex PCR. TCRdb passed the multiplex PCR reads through MiXCR, listing each CDR3 protein once. The table includes about 48,000 distinct CDR3 sequences, about 50% detected once. The CDR3 runs to 13 residues. CDR1 is SEHNR, CDR2 FQNEAQ, per germline (reference sequence). V dropped 4 bases and J dropped 5 bases, with 8 bases sitting between them. These data originate in a study of Graves' ophthalmopathy and Graves' hyperthyroidism. Uncontrolled infections, other autoimmune diseases, pregnancy or lactation barred patients from enrollment. It was on clinical symptoms, serum thyroxine, TRAb, thyroid ultrasound and orbital computed tomography that diagnosis relied. Fresh peripheral blood, roughly 9.8 ml, was the PBMC source.

Whole-study findings and limits: Among thyroid clonotypes expanded above 0.001 frequency, most also appeared in blood.

Sequenced: peripheral blood. The rearrangement joins TRBV7-9 to TRBJ1-4; a weak D match, TRBD1 (5 bases). The clonotype was recovered from an adult man with Graves' ophthalmopathy. CDR3 region: CASSSDRNEKLFF. In nucleotides, the CDR3 is TGTGCCAGCAGCTCAGACAGAAATGAAAAACTGTTTTTT. The complete variable domain, with remaining parts taken from reference TRBV7-9 and TRBJ1-4, reads DTGVSQNPRHKITKRGQNVTFRCDPISEHNRLYWYRQTLGQGPEFLTYFQNEAQLEKSRLLSDRFSAERPKGSFSTLEIQRTEQGDSAMYLCASSSDRNEKLFFGSGTQLSVL.